This T cell receptor (beta chain) derives from a study of technical replicates of blood from a handful of donors. TCRdb's table, derived via immunoSEQ multiplex PCR, lists solely in-frame clones and lacks some. The sample contains 53,000 or so clones, around 84% of which appear only once. The clonotype comes from a human donor in good health. Some clones in this sample may be carry-over from other donors' samples. Material: PBMCs.

DNA of the CDR3: TGTGCCAGCCGTCTAGCGGAGGAGCAGTTCTTC. As protein: CASRLAEEQFF. The chain uses TRBV7-2 and TRBJ2-1; 7 bases align to TRBD2. V trimming: 8 bases; J trimming: 10 bases; junction bases outside the gene matches: 5. Germline CDR1 and CDR2: SGHTA and FQGNSA. This CDR3 is built from 11 residues.